This TCR beta chain was observed in a study of Ad26.COV2.S vaccination and SARS-CoV-2 variants. The treatment is: roughly 19 received Ad26.COV2.S at low or high dose, single or two shots; roughly five received placebo; per-sample allocation not given. The samples date from day 63 after the first vaccine or placebo injection. An adult of 18-55 years in Boston served as donor. Wuhan-strain SARS-CoV-2 spike was expressed by the Ad26 vector that made up the vaccine. Regarding this clone: Its antigen is undetermined.

Findings of the study overall: Placebo recipients had lower spike-specific TCR breadth than vaccine recipients. The TCR breadth and depth analyses may have understated or missed part of the total T cell responses.

The data were produced by immunoSEQ multiplex PCR, yet TCRdb's version contains in-frame clones alone and is incomplete. Counted here are about 480,000 clones, around nine tenths occurring once; the ten biggest clones make up roughly 13%. The CDR3 sequence is 14 residues long. CDR1 and CDR2 from the germline V gene are SGDLS and YYNGEE. V shed 3 bases, J shed 6 bases, and the junction held 4 bases outside the gene matches. This material consisted of peripheral blood, taken in a trial of Ad26.COV2.S vaccine versus placebo. The sequence derives from a person between 18 and 60 years old who received the Ad26.COV2.S COVID-19 vaccine or a placebo. The chain employs TRBV9 and TRBJ2-1, with 9 bases that match TRBD1. The CDR3 DNA follows: TGTGCCAGCAGCGCCGACAGGGGGAGCAATGAGCAGTTCTTC. It is translated as CASSADRGSNEQFF.